Each of the 11 T cell receptor beta chains below was sequenced from the same sample in a study of cytomegalovirus exposure and HLA in healthy donors. Vbeta (60) and Jbeta (13) primers were used in the PCR. Sequenced by immunoSEQ multiplex PCR; TCRdb stores in-frame clones only, minus some. The data show around 130,000 clones, about 80% seen once. The specimen was PBMCs. The receptors here all came from a boy between 2 and 10 years old in good health and CMV-seronegative.

A single count supports this clone. This chain uses TRBV12-5 with TRBJ1-2; 7 bases are a match to TRBD1. Germline trimming cut 3 bases from V and 4 bases from J; bases unmatched to any gene: 8. The CDR3 runs to 15 residues. Germline V gives CDR1 LGHNT, CDR2 FRNRAP. The CDR3 sequence is CASGFKTGRGYGYTF. CDR3 DNA: TGTGCTAGTGGTTTCAAGACAGGGCGTGGCTATGGCTACACCTTC.

This clone was counted between two and nine times. The chain employs TRBV6-5 and TRBJ1-1, with a weak D call TRBD1 (5 bases). The CDR3 runs 14 residues. V was shortened by 5 bases and J by 0 bases, with 10 bases between the two germline ends. CDR1 and CDR2 (germline): MNHEY, SVGAGI. Here the CDR3 DNA reads TGTGCCAGCAGTCGCGACAGCCTGAACACTGAAGCTTTCTTT. Its translation is CASSRDSLNTEAFF.

Note on this clone: The sample carries other DNA sequences with the same CDR3. The rearrangement uses TRBV18 and TRBJ1-1; D ambiguous. Trimming stripped 1 base from V and 5 bases from J, with 8 bases between. The CDR3 is made up of 13 amino acids. Germline CDR1 KGHSH, CDR2 LQKENI. The CDR3: CASSPLGRTEAFF. Here the CDR3 DNA reads TGTGCCAGCTCACCACTGGGGAGGACTGAAGCTTTCTTT.

This clone was detected once. This chain joins TRBV6-1 and TRBJ1-5, with D perhaps TRBD1 (5 bases). This CDR3 spans 14 amino acids. Germline V lookup: CDR1 MNHNS, CDR2 SASEGT. Trimming removed 7 bases at V and 4 bases at J, with 14 bases between. CDR3 sequence reads: CASKMFRDNQPQHF. The CDR3 DNA follows: TGTGCCAGCAAAATGTTCAGGGATAATCAGCCCCAGCATTTT.

The V and J genes are TRBV7-2 and TRBJ2-3, with 7 nucleotides matching TRBD2. Unmatched junction bases numbered 8, after V lost 5 bases and J lost 9 bases. The CDR3 consists of 13 residues. CDR1 and CDR2 (germline): SGHTA, FQGNSA. CDR3 DNA sequence: TGTGCCAGCAGCCCCCGACTAGCAGGAACGCAGTATTTT. This encodes CASSPRLAGTQYF.

The chain carries TRBV6-5 and TRBJ1-1; TRBD1 might be the D (6 bases). Between the trimmed V and J ends, which lost 2 bases and 4 bases, there was a span of 11 bases. The CDR3 length is 14 residues. The V gene's germline CDR1 is MNHEY and CDR2 SVGAGI. The CDR3: CASSYQGSGTEAFF. The CDR3 DNA follows: TGTGCCAGCAGTTACCAGGGGAGCGGCACTGAAGCTTTCTTT.

The chain employs TRBV9 and TRBJ1-1; no clear D. V dropped 4 bases and J dropped 0 bases, with 13 bases sitting between them. This CDR3 is built from 15 residues. Germline lookup yields CDR1 SGDLS and CDR2 YYNGEE. The CDR3 DNA sequence: TGTGCCAGCAGCCCAGACCTAGAAGTGAACACTGAAGCTTTCTTT. It yields the protein CASSPDLEVNTEAFF.

V is TRBV5-1 and J is TRBJ1-1; 11 nucleotides agree with TRBD1. Germline trimming cut 2 bases from V and 3 bases from J; bases unmatched to any gene: 6. The CDR3 extends over 16 amino acids. Germline CDR1 is SGHRS and CDR2 is YFSETQ. The CDR3 sequence: CASSFRPGQGDTEAFF. DNA for the CDR3: TGCGCCAGCAGCTTCAGACCGGGACAGGGGGACACTGAAGCTTTCTTT.

This rearrangement joins TRBV6-1 to TRBJ2-7; 10 bases are a match to TRBD1. Germline CDR1 and CDR2: MNHNS and SASEGT. This CDR3 has 15 amino acids. V was clipped by 2 bases and J by 5 bases; unmatched bases: 6. The CDR3 here is CASSELLGTGDEQYF. The CDR3 bases are TGTGCCAGCAGTGAACTCCTCGGGACAGGGGACGAGCAGTACTTC.

V gene TRBV7-9 combines with J gene TRBJ2-3; 12 bases agree with TRBD2. CDR1 and CDR2 (germline): SEHNR, FQNEAQ (reference sequence). CDR3 length equals 18 residues. With 3 bases clipped from V and 1 base from J, the junction kept 8 bases outside the gene matches. This CDR3 is CASSFETSGGKGTDTQYF. CDR3 DNA sequence: TGTGCCAGCAGCTTTGAAACTAGCGGGGGGAAGGGCACAGATACGCAGTATTTT.

The J gene is TRBJ2-3, the V gene TRBV19, with TRBD2 matching 14 bases. The V segment lost 2 bases and the J segment 5 bases; nucleotides outside the gene matches: 3. CDR3 length: 16 amino acids. The germline gives CDR1 LNHDA, CDR2 SQIVND (reference sequence). CDR3 coding DNA: TGTGCCAGTAGTATAATGGGACTAGCGGGAGAAGATACGCAGTATTTT. This translates into CASSIMGLAGEDTQYF.